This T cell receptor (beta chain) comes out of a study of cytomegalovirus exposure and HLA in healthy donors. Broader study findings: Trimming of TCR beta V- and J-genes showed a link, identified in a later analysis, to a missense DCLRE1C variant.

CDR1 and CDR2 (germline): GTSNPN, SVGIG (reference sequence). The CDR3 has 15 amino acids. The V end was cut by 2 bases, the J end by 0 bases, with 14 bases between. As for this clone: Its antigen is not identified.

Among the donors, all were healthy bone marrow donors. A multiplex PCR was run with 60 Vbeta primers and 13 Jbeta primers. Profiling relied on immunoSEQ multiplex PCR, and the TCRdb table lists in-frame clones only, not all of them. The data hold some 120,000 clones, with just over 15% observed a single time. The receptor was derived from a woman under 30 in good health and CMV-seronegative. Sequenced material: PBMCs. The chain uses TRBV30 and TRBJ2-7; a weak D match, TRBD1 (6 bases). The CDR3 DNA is TGTGCCTGGAGTCCCTTGGGGGCCCCCTCCTACGAGCAGTACTTC. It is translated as CAWSPLGAPSYEQYF.